This TCR beta chain was recorded in a study of cytotoxic CD8 clonotypes in ibrutinib-treated CLL. Across the whole study: Within the patient group, 11 were relapsed/refractory and approximately 15 treatment-naive, and roughly 18 were IGHV unmutated. Across samples, productive templates numbered about 280,000 and productive rearrangements reached some 94,000 on average.

Here immunoSEQ multiplex PCR was the method, and the copy in TCRdb shows in-frame clones only, minus some. The sample holds approximately 340,000 clones; 60% to 80% are singletons and the top ten take 5% to 6.5%. The sequences come from PBMCs, collected after 36 months of ibrutinib treatment. This clonotype was obtained from a human donor with chronic lymphocytic leukemia.

CDR3 loop: CASSLFTGGSYEQYF. The CDR3 DNA is TGTGCCAGCAGTCTCTTCACAGGGGGTTCCTACGAGCAGTACTTC. This chain links TRBV7-6 with TRBJ2-7, with 8 bases matching TRBD1. V shed 6 bases and J 1 base; nucleotides not matched to a gene: 8. Germline V gives CDR1 SGHVS, CDR2 FNYEAQ. The CDR3 consists of 15 residues.